The present TCR beta chain was sequenced within a study of T-cell reconstitution after alpha-beta-depleted transplantation in children. Study results and caveats: T-cell counts and diversity were attributed mostly to newly produced T cells one year after transplant.

Notes on this clonotype: Its antigen remains unidentified.

CDR1 and CDR2 (germline): SGHVS, FQNEAQ. The CDR3 contains 16 residues. Between the trimmed V and J ends, which lost 4 bases and 1 base, there was a span of 17 bases. Unique molecular identifiers were incorporated into the prepared TCRbeta library. MiXCR, applied by TCRdb to the PCR reads, yields one record per CDR3 protein. The profile shows hundreds of thousands of distinct CDR3 sequences, 15% to 20% of them singletons. The specimen was PBMCs, mostly from graft donor cells, collected 360 days after TCRalphabeta/CD19-depleted stem cell transplant. The J gene is TRBJ2-7, the V gene TRBV7-8; D may be TRBD2 (7 bases). The clonotype comes from a boy younger than two who had a stem cell transplant for Wiskott-Aldrich syndrome, so the T cells may come from the graft donor. In DNA, the CDR3 is TGTGCCAGCAGCTCCCGGTTGGGGGGGCGATCCTACGAGCAGTACTTC. It codes for CASSSRLGGRSYEQYF.